The T cell receptor beta chain under discussion was sequenced for a study of PD-1 blockade in mismatch repair-deficient tumors. Study-level findings and limits: Rapid post-treatment expansion, then contraction, generally preceding radiologic response, marked tumor-resident clones.

The method was immunoSEQ multiplex PCR; TCRdb's version includes in-frame clones alone and lacks a portion of them. The table records 50,000 or so clones, under 85% of them present only once. As for this clone: Its antigen remains unknown.

Germline assignment: CDR1 SGHNT and CDR2 YYREEE (reference sequence). The V and J ends lost 0 bases and 5 bases, in that order; junction bases with no gene match: 10. The CDR3 spans 17 residues. Material: PBMCs, obtained before pembrolizumab treatment. This chain connects TRBV5-4 to TRBJ2-5; 10 bases map to TRBD2. The origin of this receptor is an adult with mismatch repair-deficient cancer. The CDR3 DNA reads TGTGCCAGCAGCTTGGACTCAATAGCGGGAGGCCGGGAGACCCAGTACTTC. Its protein is CASSLDSIAGGRETQYF.